The 30 T cell receptor beta chains below were found in one sample sequenced in a study of blood T cell repertoires in COVID-19. Libraries were prepared by immunoSEQ multiplex PCR; TCRdb keeps only in-frame clonotypes and omits some of them. The table records 95,000 to 150,000 clones, 84% of them present only once. The sequenced sample consisted of PBMCs or T cells enriched from blood (not recorded which). The receptor source for this set is a woman aged 25 to 39 who had recovered from COVID-19.

The rearrangement joins TRBV3-1 (or the pseudogene TRBV3-2) to TRBJ2-1; D remains ambiguous. Looked up from germline, CDR1 is LGHDT and CDR2 is YNNKEL (reference sequence). Trimming pared 4 bases from V and 0 bases from J, leaving 16 bases between. The CDR3 is 17 amino acids. The CDR3 spells CASSPRVAAGSYNEQFF. CDR3 in DNA: TGTGCCAGCAGCCCCCGGGTGGCGGCCGGCTCCTACAATGAGCAGTTCTTC.

This sequence joins TRBV6-5 and TRBJ2-1, with 7 bases lining up with TRBD1. The CDR3 loop spans 15 amino acids. After removal of 2 bases from V and 5 bases from J, the junction contained 6 bases not matched to a gene. In germline, CDR1 is MNHEY, CDR2 SVGAGI. The CDR3 protein is CASSYRGQKHNEQFF. The CDR3 DNA is TGTGCCAGCAGTTACCGGGGACAGAAACACAATGAGCAGTTCTTC.

The chain uses TRBV13 and TRBJ2-7, with TRBD1 as a possible D gene (7 bases). Trimming left V 5 bases short and J 4 bases short, with 18 bases between. This CDR3 is built from 15 residues. Germline V gene sequence: CDR1 PRHDT, CDR2 FYEKMQ (reference sequence). CDR3 coding DNA: TGTGCCAGCAGCCAGGGGGGAGAAGGTGGATACGAGCAGTACTTC. Protein: CASSQGGEGGYEQYF.

This chain's CDR3 is CASSQDAQGSYEQYF. The CDR3 DNA sequence: TGCGCCAGCAGCCAAGATGCCCAGGGGTCCTACGAGCAGTACTTC. The rearrangement links TRBV4-1 to TRBJ2-7; weak D call: TRBD1 (6 bases). V dropped 0 bases and J dropped 1 base, with 10 bases sitting between them. The CDR3 spans 15 residues. CDR1 is MGHRA and CDR2 is YSYEKL in the germline V gene.

The chain is built from TRBV6-1 and TRBJ2-7; 7 bases agree with TRBD2. CDR1 and CDR2 from the germline V gene are MNHNS and SASEGT. With 0 bases clipped from V and 2 bases from J, the junction kept 4 bases outside the gene matches. The CDR3 runs to 15 residues. The CDR3 region is CASSEAPGLPYEQYF. The CDR3 bases are TGTGCCAGCAGTGAAGCCCCGGGACTACCCTACGAGCAGTACTTC.

The chain has TRBV4-2 and TRBJ2-3, with TRBD1 matching 7 bases. The CDR3 runs 17 residues. V was clipped by 2 bases and J by 3 bases; unmatched bases: 11. Germline assignment: CDR1 LGHNA and CDR2 YNFKEQ. The CDR3 bases are TGTGCCAGCAGCCAAAGAAGACAGGGCATAGGTACAGATACGCAGTATTTT. This translates into CASSQRRQGIGTDTQYF.

The rearrangement joins TRBV7-2 to TRBJ2-1, with TRBD2 matching 12 bases. CDR3 length: 16 amino acids. Trimming took 6 bases from V and 6 from J; bases not matched to a gene: 9. The germline CDR1 and CDR2 sequences are SGHTA and FQGNSA. The CDR3 region has the DNA TGTGCCAGCAGAAAAAGACTAGCGGGAGTCCCCAATGAGCAGTTCTTC. Translation gives CASRKRLAGVPNEQFF.

The chain uses TRBV2 and TRBJ1-2; no reliable D call. This CDR3 region has 13 residues. V gave up 4 bases and J gave up 3 bases, with 9 bases separating them. Germline CDR1 is SNHLY and CDR2 is FYNNEI. CDR3 protein: CASSGTSYYGYTF. CDR3 bases: TGTGCCAGCAGTGGGACTTCTTACTATGGCTACACCTTC. Based on the CDR3 plus reference TRBV2 and TRBJ1-2, the full variable domain is EPEVTQTPSHQVTQMGQEVILRCVPISNHLYFYWYRQILGQKVEFLVSFYNNEISEKSEIFDDQFSVERPDGSNFTLKIRSTKLEDSAMYFCASSGTSYYGYTFGSGTRLTVV.

V usage is TRBV5-1 and J usage is TRBJ2-7; the match to TRBD1 covers 8 bases. CDR1 and CDR2 (germline): SGHRS, YFSETQ. The CDR3 is 12 residues long. J lost 6 bases, V lost 4 bases, and 3 bases had no gene match. CDR3 sequence reads: CASSTTGGEQYF. CDR3 sequence (DNA): TGCGCCAGCAGCACTACAGGGGGCGAGCAGTACTTC.

The chain employs TRBV7-8 and TRBJ2-1, with 9 positions matching TRBD1. The germline CDR1 and CDR2 sequences are SGHVS and FQNEAQ. J was trimmed by 4 bases and V by 7 bases; bases with no gene match: 11. The CDR3 runs 16 residues. CDR3 protein: CASTKPAGQGYNEQFF. CDR3 coding DNA: TGTGCCAGCACCAAACCCGCGGGACAGGGATACAATGAGCAGTTCTTC.

The rearrangement links TRBV9 to TRBJ1-5; TRBD1 aligns across 7 bases. Germline loops: CDR1 SGDLS, CDR2 YYNGEE. The CDR3 has 14 amino acids. The ends lost 4 bases at V and 4 bases at J; junction bases unmatched: 5. The CDR3 DNA sequence: TGTGCCAGCAGCCGTACAGGGGCGAATCAGCCCCAGCATTTT. It yields the protein CASSRTGANQPQHF.

This rearrangement joins TRBV19 to TRBJ1-4; D is unclear. The CDR3 extends over 18 amino acids. CDR1 LNHDA and CDR2 SQIVND come from the germline V gene (reference sequence). Trimming stripped 6 bases from V and 8 bases from J, with 28 bases between. In nucleotides, the CDR3 is TGTGCCAGTAGCCGCTGGGCCAGGTTCGGGGTGGATCGGGAAAAACTGTTTTTT. It encodes CASSRWARFGVDREKLFF.

This chain joins TRBV6-6 and TRBJ2-3; possible D gene TRBD1, 6 bases. V lost 0 bases, J lost 7 bases, and 11 bases lay in between. The CDR3 covers 14 residues. Germline V CDR1 and CDR2: MNHNY, SVGAGI (reference sequence). The CDR3 loop reads CASSYSSQGYTQYF. CDR3 coding DNA: TGTGCCAGCAGTTACTCGTCACAGGGTTATACGCAGTATTTT.

The table lists this clone with a count of one. The CDR3 protein is CSASGSAGEQYF. CDR3 DNA sequence: TGCAGTGCTAGTGGATCGGCGGGAGAGCAGTACTTC. The chain employs TRBV20-1 and TRBJ2-7, with a possible D match to TRBD2 (6 bases). The CDR3 has 12 residues. Germline CDR1 and CDR2: DFQATT and SNEGSKA (reference sequence). V lost 3 bases and J lost 7, with 13 bases in between.

This sequence joins TRBV5-4 and TRBJ1-6; D unclear. CDR3 length: 15 residues. Germline loops: CDR1 SGHNT, CDR2 YYREEE (reference sequence). Trimming removed 0 bases from V and 7 bases from J, with 11 bases in between. CDR3 coding DNA: TGTGCCAGCAGCTTGGGGAGGGTGTGGAATTCACCCCTCCACTTT. It translates to CASSLGRVWNSPLHF.

The V call is TRBV4-2, the J call TRBJ1-1; 7 bases match TRBD1. The length of the CDR3 is 15 residues. V dropped 3 bases and J dropped 1; count of bases not matched to a gene: 5. Germline CDR1 LGHNA, CDR2 YNFKEQ. The CDR3 loop reads CASSHPGQANTEAFF. CDR3 in DNA: TGTGCCAGCAGCCACCCCGGACAGGCGAACACTGAAGCTTTCTTT.

This chain links TRBV7-2 with TRBJ1-1; tentatively, D is TRBD1 (5 bases). CDR1 SGHTA and CDR2 FQGNSA come from the germline V gene. The CDR3 is 14 residues long. Trimming removed 2 bases from V and 5 bases from J, with 12 bases in between. The DNA for the CDR3 is TGTGCCAGCAGCTTAAGCCCGGAGGGGACTGAAGCTTTCTTT. Translation gives CASSLSPEGTEAFF.

This chain's CDR3 is CAWRAGGLRGQPQHF. Written as DNA, the CDR3 is TGTGCCTGGAGAGCCGGAGGACTTCGAGGACAGCCCCAGCATTTT. J is TRBJ1-5 and V is TRBV30; no clear D gene. Per germline, CDR1 GTSNPN and CDR2 SVGIG (reference sequence). Trimming removed 3 bases at V and 7 bases at J, with 19 bases between. The CDR3 runs 15 residues.

V usage is TRBV3-1 (or the pseudogene TRBV3-2) and J usage is TRBJ2-3, with 9 bases aligning to TRBD1. The CDR3 spans 16 residues. V lost 3 bases and J lost 1; bases outside the gene matches: 5. Germline V gene data show CDR1 as LGHDT and CDR2 as YNNKEL (reference sequence). The CDR3 spells CASSQATGGGTDTQYF. DNA for the CDR3: TGTGCCAGCAGCCAGGCCACAGGGGGCGGCACAGATACGCAGTATTTT.

In this sample, this clone turned up a few times. The rearrangement links TRBV19 to TRBJ2-1, with TRBD2 matching 13 bases. The V gene's germline CDR1 is LNHDA and CDR2 SQIVND (reference sequence). The V gene end was trimmed by 6 bases and the J gene end by 1 base; junction bases not matched to a gene: 3. The CDR3 totals 16 residues. CDR3 in DNA: TGTGCCAGTAGCCGGACTAGCGGGGGTTCCTACAATGAGCAGTTCTTC. It yields the protein CASSRTSGGSYNEQFF. The full variable domain, in which reference TRBV19 and TRBJ2-1 provide the parts outside the CDR3, is DGGITQSPKYLFRKEGQNVTLSCEQNLNHDAMYWYRQDPGQGLRLIYYSQIVNDFQKGDIAEGYSVSREKKESFPLTVTSAQKNPTAFYLCASSRTSGGSYNEQFFGPGTRLTVL.

This sequence joins TRBV23-1 and TRBJ2-7; maybe TRBD2 (5 bases). TRBV23-1 is an ORF for which the function is uncertain. Deletions cut 0 bases from V and 0 bases from J, with 9 bases between. The CDR3 loop spans 15 amino acids. DNA for the CDR3: TGCGCCAGCAGTCAATCCCCAGGACTCTCCTACGAGCAGTACTTC. It specifies CASSQSPGLSYEQYF.

The rearrangement uses TRBV9 and TRBJ2-1; D remains unclear. Germline V gives CDR1 SGDLS, CDR2 YYNGEE. The V and J ends lost 2 bases and 7 bases respectively, with 7 bases between them. CDR3 length: 12 amino acids. Here the CDR3 DNA reads TGTGCCAGCAGCGTTTACGAGAATGAGCAGTTCTTC. As protein: CASSVYENEQFF.

This clone has only one observation. The chain combines TRBV2 with TRBJ1-1; D may be TRBD1 (6 bases). Germline V gene sequence: CDR1 SNHLY, CDR2 FYNNEI. V was cut by 6 bases and J by 3 bases, with 14 bases left in between. CDR3 length: 14 residues. The CDR3 spells CASREDRFDTEAFF. CDR3 nucleotides: TGTGCCAGCAGGGAGGACAGATTTGACACTGAAGCTTTCTTT.

The J gene is TRBJ2-2, the V gene TRBV4-2, with 7 positions matching TRBD1. There are 16 residues in the CDR3. Germline values: CDR1 LGHNA, CDR2 YNFKEQ. After removal of 1 base from V and 7 bases from J, the junction contained 9 bases not matched to a gene. In DNA, the CDR3 is TGTGCCAGCAGCCAAGCGGGGCCAGGGGGTAACGGGGAGCTGTTTTTT. It yields the protein CASSQAGPGGNGELFF.

The chain links TRBV7-9 to TRBJ2-7; the D gene is possibly TRBD1 (6 bases). The CDR3 extends over 12 amino acids. Trimming took 7 bases from V and 3 from J, leaving 10 bases between them. CDR1 SEHNR and CDR2 FQNEAQ come from the germline V gene (reference sequence). The CDR3 DNA reads as TGTGCCAGCACCGCGGACAGCTACGAGCAGTACTTC. It encodes CASTADSYEQYF. Full variable domain (outside the CDR3, taken from reference TRBV7-9 and TRBJ2-7): DTGVSQNPRHKITKRGQNVTFRCDPISEHNRLYWYRQTLGQGPEFLTYFQNEAQLEKSRLLSDRFSAERPKGSFSTLEIQRTEQGDSAMYLCASTADSYEQYFGPGTRLTVT.

This clone has only a few counts. The chain links TRBV4-1 to TRBJ1-1; possibly TRBD1 for D (6 bases). The CDR3 is 15 amino acids. The V and J ends lost 5 bases and 0 bases respectively, with 13 bases between them. Germline CDR1 and CDR2: MGHRA and YSYEKL. The CDR3 here is CASSTQGSMNTEAFF. The CDR3 region has the DNA TGCGCCAGCAGCACACAGGGTTCCATGAACACTGAAGCTTTCTTT.

The rearrangement uses TRBV9 and TRBJ2-7, with 9 bases lining up with TRBD2. Germline V gene data show CDR1 as SGDLS and CDR2 as YYNGEE. The V gene end was trimmed by 0 bases and the J gene end by 0 bases; junction bases not matched to a gene: 4. CDR3 length: 16 amino acids. CDR3 amino acids: CASSVDAAGGSYEQYF. For the CDR3, the DNA is TGTGCCAGCAGCGTAGACGCAGCGGGAGGCTCCTACGAGCAGTACTTC.

This clone has just a few counts. The rearrangement joins TRBV7-9 to TRBJ1-2; D perhaps matches TRBD1 (5 bases). CDR1 and CDR2 from the germline V gene are SEHNR and FQNEAQ (reference sequence). CDR3 length: 17 amino acids. The V end lost 6 bases, the J end lost 4 bases, and 24 bases lay between the germline ends. The CDR3 sequence: CASRPGGSGSLIYGYTF. DNA for the CDR3: TGTGCCAGCAGACCGGGGGGGTCAGGGTCATTGATCTATGGCTACACCTTC.

This clone showed up just once. The rearrangement links TRBV28 to TRBJ2-1; D uncertain. This CDR3 contains 13 residues. The V gene's germline CDR1 is MDHEN and CDR2 SYDVKM. Trimming stripped 6 bases from V and 3 bases from J, with 9 bases between. CDR3 sequence reads: CASSLRNYNEQFF. The CDR3 bases are TGTGCCAGCAGCCTACGAAACTACAATGAGCAGTTCTTC.

The chain uses TRBV18 and TRBJ2-7; 11 bases map to TRBD1. With 3 bases clipped from V and 2 bases from J, the junction kept 3 bases outside the gene matches. The germline V gene has CDR1 KGHSH and CDR2 LQKENI. This CDR3 region has 15 residues. CDR3 protein: CASSPGTGGAYEQYF. CDR3 DNA sequence: TGTGCCAGCTCACCGGGGACAGGGGGGGCCTACGAGCAGTACTTC. Drawing the rest from reference TRBV18 and TRBJ2-7, the complete variable domain is NAGVMQNPRHLVRRRGQEARLRCSPMKGHSHVYWYRQLPEEGLKFMVYLQKENIIDESGMPKERFSAEFPKEGPSILRIQQVVRGDSAAYFCASSPGTGGAYEQYFGPGTRLTVT.